Each of the 3 T cell receptor beta chains below was sequenced from the same sample in a study of regulatory dendritic cells for organ transplantation. Using immunoSEQ multiplex PCR, the repertoire was profiled, and TCRdb retains in-frame clones only, with some absent. The sample lists 5,500 to 7,000 clones, roughly 61% seen once, with over 10% in the top ten. What was sequenced was memory CD8+ T cells from blood. Subset given: CD45RO+ memory T cells. All receptors come from a human donor in good health.

The table lists this clone with a few counts. The chain combines TRBV6-6 with TRBJ2-7; D may be TRBD1 (5 bases). V lost 6 bases and J 4 bases, leaving 10 bases between the germline ends. The germline V gene has CDR1 MNHNY and CDR2 SVGAGI (reference sequence). This CDR3 spans 12 amino acids. The CDR3 nucleotides are TGTGCCAGCAGGTCTGGGGCTTACGAGCAGTACTTC. It is translated as CASRSGAYEQYF.

This rearrangement joins TRBV28 to TRBJ1-4; 9 nucleotides match TRBD1. V trimming: 5 bases; J trimming: 8 bases; junction bases outside the gene matches: 6. The CDR3 totals 14 residues. Germline values: CDR1 MDHEN, CDR2 SYDVKM. The CDR3 DNA is TGTGCCAGCAGTCCCGACAGGGGGAAGGAAAAACTGTTTTTT. It is translated as CASSPDRGKEKLFF.

The J gene is TRBJ2-7, the V gene TRBV7-2; TRBD1 matches at 7 bases. Germline CDR1 reads SGHTA; CDR2 reads FQGNSA. V shed 3 bases and J 2 bases; nucleotides not matched to a gene: 4. This CDR3 spans 14 amino acids. The CDR3 protein is CASSFGTATYEQYF. The CDR3 DNA reads as TGTGCCAGCAGCTTTGGGACAGCGACCTACGAGCAGTACTTC.